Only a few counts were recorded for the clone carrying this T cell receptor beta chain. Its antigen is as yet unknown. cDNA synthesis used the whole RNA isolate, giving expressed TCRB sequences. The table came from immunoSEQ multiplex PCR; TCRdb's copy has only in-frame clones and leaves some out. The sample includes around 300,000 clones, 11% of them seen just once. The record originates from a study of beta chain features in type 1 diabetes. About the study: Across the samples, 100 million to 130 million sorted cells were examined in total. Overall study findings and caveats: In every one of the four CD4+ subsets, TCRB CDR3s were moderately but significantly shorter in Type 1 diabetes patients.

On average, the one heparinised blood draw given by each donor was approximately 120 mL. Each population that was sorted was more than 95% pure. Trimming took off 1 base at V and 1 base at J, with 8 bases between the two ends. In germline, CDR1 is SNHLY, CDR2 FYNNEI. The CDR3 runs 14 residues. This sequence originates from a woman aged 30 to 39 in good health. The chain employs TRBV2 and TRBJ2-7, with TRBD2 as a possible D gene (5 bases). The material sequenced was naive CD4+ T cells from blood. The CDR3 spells CASSEGTFSYEQYF. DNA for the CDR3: TGTGCCAGCAGTGAAGGGACTTTTTCCTACGAGCAGTACTTC. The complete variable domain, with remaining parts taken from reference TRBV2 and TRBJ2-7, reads EPEVTQTPSHQVTQMGQEVILRCVPISNHLYFYWYRQILGQKVEFLVSFYNNEISEKSEIFDDQFSVERPDGSNFTLKIRSTKLEDSAMYFCASSEGTFSYEQYFGPGTRLTVT.